Included here is one T cell receptor beta chain sequence, with context. Its antigen is not known. This specimen belongs to a study of blood T cells in healthy people across ages. Sample-barcoded 5' priming and a J-beta primer mix drove a second PCR of 7 to 11 cycles. TCRdb re-analysed the 5' RACE reads in MiXCR, keeping a single row per CDR3 protein. The sample shows hundreds of thousands of distinct CDR3 sequences, around 24% of them seen only once. CDR1 and CDR2 (germline): MGHRA, YSYEKL. The CDR3 is 13 residues long. Between the trimmed V and J ends, which lost 1 base and 8 bases, there was a span of 8 bases. Per-sample yields of isolated PBMCs were at least 7 million. Study conclusions and caveats: Higher naive T cell percentage went strongly together with higher TCR beta diversity.

These data were also filed under a second study, of T cells of mothers and their children. Turning to that study: It was found that thymic selection shapes TCR recombination output similarly in related and unrelated pairs.

This sequence joins TRBV4-1 and TRBJ1-4, with D hard to call. The sequencing input was blood. This sequence was found in a boy aged 5-17 years in good health. CDR3 protein: CASSQVNSEKLFF. The CDR3, as DNA: TGCGCCAGCAGCCAAGTAAACAGCGAAAAACTGTTTTTT.